This T cell receptor beta chain was retrieved from a study of T cells after yellow fever vaccination. Overall study findings and caveats: A limited proportion of clonotypes was detected within both the CD4 and CD8 compartments.

It was through 5'RACE template switching that TCR cDNA was made, with a universal primer site and UMIs added. TCRdb re-analysed the 5' RACE reads in MiXCR, keeping a single row per CDR3 protein. The data show a few hundred thousand distinct CDR3 sequences, with 4.1% seen just once and about 26% held by the top ten. This clonotype appeared many times. Its antigen remains unidentified. The specimen comprised PBMCs, sampled 5 days after the yellow fever booster vaccination. The receptor was derived from a man aged 18 to 35 who received the YFV17D yellow fever vaccine.

CDR3 coding DNA: TGTGCCAGCAGCTTACTAGCGTCCACTAGCACAGATACGCAGTATTTT. Translation gives CASSLLASTSTDTQYF. The chain joins TRBV7-2 to TRBJ2-3, with a tentative D call TRBD2 (6 bases). With 2 bases removed from V and 0 bases from J, the gap between germline ends came to 12 bases. The CDR3 runs to 16 residues. Germline V gene lookup returns CDR1 SGHTA and CDR2 FQGNSA.